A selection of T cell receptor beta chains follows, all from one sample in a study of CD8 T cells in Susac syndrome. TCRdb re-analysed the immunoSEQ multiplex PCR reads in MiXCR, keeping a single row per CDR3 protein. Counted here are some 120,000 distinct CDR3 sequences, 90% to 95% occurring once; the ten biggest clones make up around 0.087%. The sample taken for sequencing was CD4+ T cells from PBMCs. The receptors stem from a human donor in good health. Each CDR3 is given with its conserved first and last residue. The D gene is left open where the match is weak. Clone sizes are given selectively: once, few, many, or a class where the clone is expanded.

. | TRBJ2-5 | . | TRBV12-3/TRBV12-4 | TGTGCCAGCAGTTTCGAGGGGGTGAAAGAGACCCAGTACTTC | CASSFEGVKETQYF
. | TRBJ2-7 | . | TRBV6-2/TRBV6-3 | TGTGCCAGCAATTTTTTATCAGGGGGGCCCTTCGAGCAGTACTTC | CASNFLSGGPFEQYF
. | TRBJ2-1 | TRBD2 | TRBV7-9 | TGTGCCAGCAGCTCTAGCGGGAGGATGAGCAATGAGCAGTTCTTC | CASSSSGRMSNEQFF
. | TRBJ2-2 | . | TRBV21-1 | TGTGCCAGCAGCAAAGATGCTCCGGAAACCGGGGAGCTGTTTTTT | CASSKDAPETGELFF
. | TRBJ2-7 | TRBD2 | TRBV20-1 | TGCGGACTAGCGGGAGTCAGCGAGCAGTACTTC | CGLAGVSEQYF
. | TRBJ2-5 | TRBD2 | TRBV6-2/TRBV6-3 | TGTGCCAGCAGTTCCGGGACTAGGTCATGGGAGACCCAGTACTTC | CASSSGTRSWETQYF
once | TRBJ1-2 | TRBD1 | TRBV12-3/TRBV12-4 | TGTGCCAGCAGCCTCGACAGGGGATGGGGCGGCTACACCTTC | CASSLDRGWGGYTF
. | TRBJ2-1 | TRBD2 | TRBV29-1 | TGCAGCGACTCTAGCGGGAGATACAATGAGCAGTTCTTC | CSDSSGRYNEQFF
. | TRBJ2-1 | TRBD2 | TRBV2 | TGTGCCAGCAGACGCACTAGCGGTTCCTACAATGAGCAGTTCTTC | CASRRTSGSYNEQFF
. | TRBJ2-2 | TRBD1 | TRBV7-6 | TGTGCCAGCAGCAGGGACAGGGGGCGAGGCACCGGGGAGCTGTTTTTT | CASSRDRGRGTGELFF
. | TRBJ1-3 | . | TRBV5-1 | TGCGCCAGCAGCCCTACAGCGCTTTCTGGAAACACCATATATTTT | CASSPTALSGNTIYF
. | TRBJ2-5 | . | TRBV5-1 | TGCGCCAGCAGCTTGGCGGGGACTGTCCAAGAGACCCAGTACTTC | CASSLAGTVQETQYF
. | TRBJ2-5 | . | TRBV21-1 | TGTGCCAGCAGCAAACTTTCGGATGGGACTAGCGGAGAGAGAGACCAAGAGACCCAGTACTTC | CASSKLSDGTSGERDQETQYF
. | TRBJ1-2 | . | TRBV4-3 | TGCGCCAGCAGCCAAGATCGCCAGACAGTTTATGGCTACACCTTC | CASSQDRQTVYGYTF
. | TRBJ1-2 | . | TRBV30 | TGTGCCTGGAGGGAGACAGGAACTTACTATGGCTACACCTTC | CAWRETGTYYGYTF
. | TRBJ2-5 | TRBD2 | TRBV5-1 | TGCGCCAGCAGCTCGGGGGGAGTGAGGGAGACCCAGTACTTC | CASSSGGVRETQYF
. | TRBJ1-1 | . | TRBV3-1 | TGTGCCAGCAGCCCACTGAACGATCGTGAAGCTTTCTTT | CASSPLNDREAFF
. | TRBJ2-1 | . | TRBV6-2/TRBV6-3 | TGTGCCAGCAGTTTGACGAGCCGGGACTTTCACAATGAGCAGTTCTTC | CASSLTSRDFHNEQFF
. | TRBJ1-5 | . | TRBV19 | TGTGCCAGTAGTATCGACAGAGAGCCTCAGCCCCAGCATTTT | CASSIDREPQPQHF
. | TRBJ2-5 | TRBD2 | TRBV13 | TGTGCCAGCAGAGTAGCGGGAGGAAAAGAGACCCAGTACTTC | CASRVAGGKETQYF
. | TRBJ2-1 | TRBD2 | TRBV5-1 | TGCGCCAGCAGCTTGGTCCCTAGCGGGAGGGCCGGAGGCGAGCAGTTCTTC | CASSLVPSGRAGGEQFF
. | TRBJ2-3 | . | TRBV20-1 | TGCAGTGCTAGACGGGGGGATACGCAGTATTTT | CSARRGDTQYF
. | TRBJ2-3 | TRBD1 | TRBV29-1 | TGCAGCGTCCTGGGCGGGACAGGGGCCACAGATACGCAGTATTTT | CSVLGGTGATDTQYF
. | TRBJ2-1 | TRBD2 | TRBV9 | TGTGCCAGCAGCGTAGCTACCAGCGGGGGATACAATGAGCAGTTCTTC | CASSVATSGGYNEQFF
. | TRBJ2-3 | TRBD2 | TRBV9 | TGTGCCAGCAGCGTAGGGACTAGTAGCGATACGCAGTATTTT | CASSVGTSSDTQYF
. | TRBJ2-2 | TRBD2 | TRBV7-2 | TGTGCCAGCAGCGTGCCCGGGACTATCGCCGGGGAGCTGTTTTTT | CASSVPGTIAGELFF
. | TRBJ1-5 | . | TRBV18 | TGTGCCAGCTCACCTCGCGGGGATCAGCCCCAGCATTTT | CASSPRGDQPQHF
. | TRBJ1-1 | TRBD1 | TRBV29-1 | TGCAGCACCCGGACAGGGGGCCTAACTGAAGCTTTCTTT | CSTRTGGLTEAFF
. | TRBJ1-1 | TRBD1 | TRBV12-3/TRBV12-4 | TGTGCCAGCAGTCCGACGGACAGGGGGAGTGAGACTGAAGCTTTCTTT | CASSPTDRGSETEAFF
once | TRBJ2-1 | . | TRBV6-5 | TGTGCCACCAACGGGCCTTACAATGAGCAGTTCTTC | CATNGPYNEQFF
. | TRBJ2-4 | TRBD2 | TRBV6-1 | TGTGCCAGCAGCTCGAGGGCGGGAGCTACTGATAAAAGCATTCAGTACTTC | CASSSRAGATDKSIQYF
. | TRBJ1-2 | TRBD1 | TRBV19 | TGTGCCAGTATCGACACAGGGGGCGCAGGCTATGGCTACACCTTC | CASIDTGGAGYGYTF
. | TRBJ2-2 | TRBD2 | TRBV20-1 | TGCAGTGCTAGGGGACTAGGAGCCGGGGAGCTGTTTTTT | CSARGLGAGELFF
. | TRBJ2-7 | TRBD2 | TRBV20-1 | TGCAGTGCTAGACGGATAGCGGGAGTGTACGAGCAGTACTTC | CSARRIAGVYEQYF
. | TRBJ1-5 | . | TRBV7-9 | TGTGCCAGCAGCTTAGGTTCTGGACAGCCCCAGCATTTT | CASSLGSGQPQHF
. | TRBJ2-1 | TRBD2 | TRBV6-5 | TGTGCCAGCAGTTTCCGGGAGGGCCCCTACAATGAGCAGTTCTTC | CASSFREGPYNEQFF
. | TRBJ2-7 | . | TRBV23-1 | TGCGCCAGCGGGACGGAGGAGCAGTACTTC | CASGTEEQYF
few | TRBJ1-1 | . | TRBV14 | TGTGCCAGCAGCCAACTATTTATCCAGATATCTGAAGCTTTCTTT | CASSQLFIQISEAFF
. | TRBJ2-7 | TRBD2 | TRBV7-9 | TGTGCCAGCAGCTTAGCGCTGGGACTAGCGGGAGACGGGGGCTACGAGCAGTACTTC | CASSLALGLAGDGGYEQYF
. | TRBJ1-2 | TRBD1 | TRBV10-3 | TGTGCCATCAGCGGACAGGGAGATAACTATGGCTACACCTTC | CAISGQGDNYGYTF
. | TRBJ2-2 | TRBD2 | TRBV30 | TGTGCCTGGAGTTTGGGGACTAGCCCCGGGGAGCTGTTTTTT | CAWSLGTSPGELFF
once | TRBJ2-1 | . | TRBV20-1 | TGCAGTGCTCCTCTAAGGCCCATCGATGAGCAGTTCTTC | CSAPLRPIDEQFF
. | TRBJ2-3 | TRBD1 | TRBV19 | TGTGCCAGTAGTATGGTCCCGGGACAGGGAAGGACGGCAGATACGCAGTATTTT | CASSMVPGQGRTADTQYF
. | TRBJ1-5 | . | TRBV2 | TGTGCCAGCAGTGACGTCCAGGGTAGCAATCAGCCCCAGCATTTT | CASSDVQGSNQPQHF
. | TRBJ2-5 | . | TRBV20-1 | TGCAGTGCCCAGGTCTCGGGAGAGGGATGGGAGACCCAGTACTTC | CSAQVSGEGWETQYF
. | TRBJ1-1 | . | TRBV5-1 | TGCGCCAGCAGCTTGGACGGCCTCAACGGTGGTGAAGCTTTCTTT | CASSLDGLNGGEAFF